Following are 27 T cell receptor beta chains from one sample sequenced in a study of beta chain features in type 1 diabetes (dated by TCRdb to the late 2010s). The library was obtained by the immunoSEQ multiplex PCR assay. The entire amount of isolated RNA was reverse transcribed using the High Capacity cDNA Reverse Transcription Kit, so the sequenced TCRB transcripts were expressed ones. TCRdb took this table from immuneACCESS and kept in-frame rearrangements with V and J called. Such tables lack part of the clones; where checked against another copy, unresolved V genes explain under half of the gap, and the rest is unexplained. In this sample the table shows about 930,000 clones, 17% of which occur a single time. 0.023% of the sample comes from the top ten. Sequencing used naive CD4+ T cells from blood. Reading the label with the study, this specimen's cell subset or site is: true naive CD4+ T cells. All receptors come from a woman between 18 and 29 years old in good health.

CDR3 sequence: CASSLQRGDETQYF. The CDR3 DNA reads TGTGCCAGCAGCTTACAGAGGGGAGACGAGACCCAGTACTTC. This chain connects TRBV7-2 to TRBJ2-5, with D perhaps being TRBD1 or TRBD2 (5 bases each). This CDR3 comprises 14 residues. The germline CDR1 and CDR2 sequences are SGHTA and FQGNSA. The V end lost 2 bases, the J end lost 5 bases, and 12 bases lay between the germline ends.

The chain employs TRBV27 and TRBJ2-4, with 8 bases fitting TRBD1. This CDR3 comprises 16 residues. Losses at the gene ends were 5 bases for V and 2 bases for J; bases not matched to a gene: 8. Germline CDR1 is MNHEY and CDR2 is SMNVEV (reference sequence). The CDR3 spells CASSPGQGGTKNIQYF. The CDR3 bases are TGTGCCAGCAGTCCCGGACAGGGTGGAACCAAAAACATTCAGTACTTC.

The chain couples TRBV19 to TRBJ1-2; 7 positions match TRBD1. The V and J ends lost 11 bases and 4 bases, in that order; junction bases with no gene match: 7. The CDR3 extends over 12 amino acids. Per germline, CDR1 LNHDA and CDR2 SQIVND (reference sequence). Written as DNA, the CDR3 is TGTGCCGCGAAGGGGGCCGGCTATGGCTACACCTTC. It codes for CAAKGAGYGYTF.

This clone showed up just a few times. This chain connects TRBV4-3 to TRBJ2-7, with D hard to call. The V gene's germline CDR1 is LGHNA and CDR2 YSLEER. V gave up 2 bases and J gave up 0 bases, with 14 bases separating them. The CDR3 length is 16 residues. CDR3 sequence (DNA): TGCGCCAGCAGCCAATATGGCCCTCCGGGCTCCTACGAGCAGTACTTC. This gives the protein CASSQYGPPGSYEQYF.

This clone has a handful of counts. The chain employs TRBV2 and TRBJ2-1, with 8 bases aligning to TRBD2. This CDR3 spans 15 amino acids. The V gene's germline CDR1 is SNHLY and CDR2 FYNNEI. V shed 8 bases, J shed 4 bases, and the junction held 10 bases outside the gene matches. Written as DNA, the CDR3 is TGTGCCAGCGGGGCTAGCGGGCCGGTTTACAATGAGCAGTTCTTC. It encodes CASGASGPVYNEQFF.

The chain has TRBV6-6 and TRBJ2-1; unclear D gene. The V gene lost 3 bases and the J gene lost 3 bases, with 9 bases spanning the gap. The CDR3 consists of 14 residues. Germline V gene sequence: CDR1 MNHNY, CDR2 SVGAGI (reference sequence). In DNA, the CDR3 is TGTGCCAGCAGTTATGGGGATAGCTACAATGAGCAGTTCTTC. It translates to CASSYGDSYNEQFF.

This clone turned up a few times. This sequence joins TRBV19 and TRBJ2-1; 14 positions match TRBD2. The germline gives CDR1 LNHDA, CDR2 SQIVND (reference sequence). J gave up 2 bases and V 6 bases, and 6 bases lay outside the gene matches. The CDR3 covers 17 residues. The CDR3: CASRRRGLAGAYNEQFF. CDR3 coding DNA: TGTGCCAGTAGGAGAAGGGGACTAGCGGGAGCCTACAATGAGCAGTTCTTC.

In its sample, this clone was seen a few times. The J gene is TRBJ2-1, the V gene TRBV7-9; D call uncertain. CDR1 and CDR2 (germline): SEHNR, FQNEAQ (reference sequence). This CDR3 region has 14 residues. The V gene lost 1 base and the J gene lost 9 bases, with 13 bases spanning the gap. CDR3 region: CASSLEGSSSEQFF. The CDR3 coding sequence is TGTGCCAGCAGCTTAGAGGGTAGCTCCAGTGAGCAGTTCTTC.

This clone occurred a few times. This chain joins TRBV10-3 and TRBJ2-5; TRBD2 matches 9 bases. With 4 bases clipped from V and 5 bases from J, the junction kept 2 bases outside the gene matches. CDR3 length equals 13 residues. Germline assignment: CDR1 ENHRY and CDR2 SYGVKD. Here the CDR3 reads CAISAGLAETQYF. CDR3 nucleotides: TGTGCCATCAGTGCCGGACTAGCGGAGACCCAGTACTTC.

This clone was seen once. The chain uses TRBV11-2 and TRBJ2-3; TRBD2 matches 7 bases. The CDR3 sequence is 14 residues long. The J segment lost 5 bases and the V segment lost 3 bases, leaving 5 bases of the junction unmatched. Germline CDR1 reads SGHAT; CDR2 reads FQNNGV. The CDR3 sequence is CASSFPGLIDTQYF. CDR3 bases: TGTGCCAGCAGCTTTCCGGGACTAATAGATACGCAGTATTTT. The full variable domain, completed using reference TRBV11-2 and TRBJ2-3, is EAGVAQSPRYKIIEKRQSVAFWCNPISGHATLYWYQQILGQGPKLLIQFQNNGVVDDSQLPKDRFSAERLKGVDSTLKIQPAKLEDSAVYLCASSFPGLIDTQYFGPGTRLTVL.

The chain combines TRBV18 with TRBJ2-1, with D maybe TRBD1 (5 bases). Germline CDR1 KGHSH, CDR2 LQKENI. V lost 8 bases and J lost 8, with 16 bases in between. The CDR3 contains 13 residues. The CDR3 region has the DNA TGTGCCAGCGTCTTCACAGGAGTCTATGAGCAGTTCTTC. Amino acid sequence: CASVFTGVYEQFF.

The chain has TRBV9 and TRBJ1-2; no firm D call. The CDR3 consists of 15 residues. Trimming stripped 1 base from V and 5 bases from J, with 15 bases between. Germline-derived CDR1 and CDR2 are SGDLS and YYNGEE. In DNA, the CDR3 is TGTGCCAGCAGCGTAACGGCGGTCGGAGGGTATGGCTACACCTTC. This encodes CASSVTAVGGYGYTF. The full variable domain, its missing parts supplied by reference TRBV9 and TRBJ1-2, is DSGVTQTPKHLITATGQRVTLRCSPRSGDLSVYWYQQSLDQGLQFLIQYYNGEERAKGNILERFSAQQFPDLHSELNLSSLELGDSALYFCASSVTAVGGYGYTFGSGTRLTVV.

This clone was recorded a few times. The genes are TRBV13 and TRBJ2-5, with D perhaps matching TRBD1 or TRBD2 (5 bases each). V was clipped by 1 base and J by 5 bases, with 20 bases between them. The CDR3 contains 17 residues. Germline assignment: CDR1 PRHDT and CDR2 FYEKMQ (reference sequence). The CDR3: CASSLVPGRVAGETQYF. CDR3 DNA sequence: TGTGCCAGCAGCTTAGTACCAGGGCGGGTGGCCGGGGAGACCCAGTACTTC.

The rearrangement uses TRBV5-1 and TRBJ1-3; D remains ambiguous. V was shortened by 2 bases and J by 7 bases, with 19 bases between the two germline ends. The CDR3 length is 16 residues. Germline V gives CDR1 SGHRS, CDR2 YFSETQ. The CDR3 sequence: CASSFGGQAERNTIYF. The CDR3 nucleotides read TGCGCCAGCAGCTTCGGCGGCCAAGCTGAGCGGAACACCATATATTTT.

This clone was detected only a few times. V gene TRBV7-3 combines with J gene TRBJ2-2; D gene ambiguous. The CDR3 loop spans 12 amino acids. Trimming pared 2 bases from V and 7 bases from J, leaving 5 bases between. The germline CDR1 and CDR2 sequences are SGHTA and FQGTGA. The CDR3 DNA reads as TGTGCCAGCAGCTTAGTGGTCGGGGAGCTGTTTTTT. It specifies CASSLVVGELFF.

This chain connects TRBV2 to TRBJ2-4; D remains unclear. The CDR3 is 13 residues long. The germline V gene has CDR1 SNHLY and CDR2 FYNNEI. Trimming took off 5 bases at V and 0 bases at J, with 5 bases between the two ends. CDR3 residues: CASSRLAKNIQYF. The CDR3 region has the DNA TGTGCCAGCAGTCGCCTAGCCAAAAACATTCAGTACTTC.

This clone was found a few times. This chain joins TRBV11-2 and TRBJ2-3; 7 nucleotides line up with TRBD2. This CDR3 is built from 20 residues. CDR1 is SGHAT, CDR2 FQNNGV, per germline. The V segment lost 0 bases and the J segment 6 bases; nucleotides outside the gene matches: 21. CDR3 DNA sequence: TGTGCCAGCAGCTTAGATCGAGCTTTATCCCGTCGGCGGGAGTCTGATACGCAGTATTTT. Amino acids: CASSLDRALSRRRESDTQYF.

This clone was observed a few times. CDR3 sequence: CASSSPGLGVFEQFF. The CDR3 nucleotides read TGTGCCAGCAGCTCCCCGGGACTAGGAGTTTTTGAGCAGTTCTTC. The chain links TRBV7-2 to TRBJ2-1, with TRBD2 matching over 8 bases. The CDR3 sequence is 15 residues long. Germline V CDR1 and CDR2: SGHTA, FQGNSA. Trimming cost V 4 bases and J 9 bases; bases outside gene matches: 11.

The CDR3 is CASSTVGGNTIYF. The CDR3 DNA reads as TGTGCCAGCAGCACAGTGGGGGGAAACACCATATATTTT. The V and J genes are TRBV9 and TRBJ1-3; D is ambiguous. CDR1 and CDR2 (germline): SGDLS, YYNGEE. V was trimmed by 4 bases and J by 4 bases, leaving 9 bases between them. The CDR3 sequence is 13 residues long. The entire variable domain, with the rest obtained from reference TRBV9 and TRBJ1-3, is as follows: DSGVTQTPKHLITATGQRVTLRCSPRSGDLSVYWYQQSLDQGLQFLIQYYNGEERAKGNILERFSAQQFPDLHSELNLSSLELGDSALYFCASSTVGGNTIYFGEGSWLTVV.

The sample holds a few counts of this clone. The chain joins TRBV5-4 to TRBJ1-2; D not resolved. Germline CDR1 is SGHNT and CDR2 is YYREEE (reference sequence). Deletions cut 1 base from V and 8 bases from J, with 15 bases between. The CDR3 contains 14 residues. The CDR3 sequence is CASSLRRVHGGYTF. In DNA, the CDR3 is TGTGCCAGCAGCTTGAGGCGGGTTCACGGCGGCTACACCTTC.

In this sample, this clone turned up a few times. This same CDR3 is encoded by further DNA sequences in the sample. The chain combines TRBV5-6 with TRBJ2-5; D is uncertain. Trimming removed 2 bases at V and 5 bases at J, with 4 bases between. Germline lookup yields CDR1 SGHDT and CDR2 YYEEEE. The CDR3 is 11 amino acids. The CDR3: CASSFSETQYF. The CDR3 DNA is TGTGCCAGCAGCTTTTCGGAGACCCAGTACTTC.

This chain joins TRBV7-9 and TRBJ2-7; D possibly corresponds to TRBD1 (5 bases). Germline V gene data show CDR1 as SEHNR and CDR2 as FQNEAQ (reference sequence). V was cut by 9 bases and J by 5 bases, with 11 bases left in between. CDR3 length: 11 residues. CDR3 sequence reads: CASTGRDEQYF. The CDR3 bases are TGTGCCAGTACCGGCAGGGACGAGCAGTACTTC. Based on the CDR3 plus reference TRBV7-9 and TRBJ2-7, the full variable domain is DTGVSQNPRHKITKRGQNVTFRCDPISEHNRLYWYRQTLGQGPEFLTYFQNEAQLEKSRLLSDRFSAERPKGSFSTLEIQRTEQGDSAMYLCASTGRDEQYFGPGTRLTVT.

There are a few counts of this clone. V usage is TRBV29-1 and J usage is TRBJ2-7, with 10 bases aligning to TRBD2. Germline V lookup: CDR1 SQVTM, CDR2 ANQGSEA. This CDR3 is 16 amino acids long. V was pared by 5 bases and J by 8 bases, with 18 bases of the junction left unmatched. The CDR3 here is CSVSTSGLIGVGKQYF. CDR3 nucleotide sequence: TGCAGCGTTTCGACTAGCGGGTTAATAGGGGTTGGAAAGCAGTACTTC.

The chain joins TRBV19 to TRBJ2-1; no clear D gene. Trimming took 3 bases from V and 8 from J, leaving 8 bases between them. Germline-derived CDR1 and CDR2 are LNHDA and SQIVND (reference sequence). This CDR3 contains 12 residues. This CDR3 is CASSIFGDEQFF. In nucleotides, the CDR3 is TGTGCCAGTAGTATTTTCGGTGATGAGCAGTTCTTC.

V is TRBV28 and J is TRBJ2-1; 15 nucleotides align to TRBD2. J lost 3 bases, V lost 5 bases, and 8 bases had no gene match. CDR1 is MDHEN and CDR2 is SYDVKM in the germline V gene. The CDR3 sequence is 18 residues long. In DNA form, the CDR3 reads TGTGCCAGCAGTCCGAGGACTAGCGGGAGGGGATACTACAATGAGCAGTTCTTC. Translation: CASSPRTSGRGYYNEQFF.

This clone showed up just a few times. The chain joins TRBV11-2 to TRBJ2-7, with 7 positions matching TRBD2. The CDR3 runs to 13 residues. Germline values: CDR1 SGHAT, CDR2 FQNNGV. The V gene end was trimmed by 1 base and the J gene end by 3 bases; junction bases not matched to a gene: 0. CDR3 bases: TGTGCCAGCAGCTTAGCTAGCGGCTACGAGCAGTACTTC. The encoded protein is CASSLASGYEQYF.

This clone was seen a handful of times. As DNA, the CDR3 is TGTGCCAGCAGCCCAGGGTGGGGTTCTACCGGGGAGCTGTTTTTT. This translates into CASSPGWGSTGELFF. This chain uses TRBV6-5 with TRBJ2-2; tentative D call: TRBD1 (5 bases). CDR3 length: 15 residues. Trimming shortened V by 6 bases and J by 5 bases, and 16 bases separated the two germline ends. Germline V lookup: CDR1 MNHEY, CDR2 SVGAGI.